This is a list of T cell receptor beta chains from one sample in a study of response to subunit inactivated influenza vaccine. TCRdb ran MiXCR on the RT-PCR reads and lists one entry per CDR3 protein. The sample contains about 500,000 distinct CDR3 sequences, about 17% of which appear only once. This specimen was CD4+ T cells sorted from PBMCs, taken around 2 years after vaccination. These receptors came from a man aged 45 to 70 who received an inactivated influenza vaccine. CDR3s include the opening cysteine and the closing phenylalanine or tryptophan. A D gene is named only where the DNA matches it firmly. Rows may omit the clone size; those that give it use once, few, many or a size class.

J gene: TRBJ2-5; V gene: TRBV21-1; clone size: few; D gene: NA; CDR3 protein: CAIRALEGQIQETQYF; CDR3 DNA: TGTGCCATCCGGGCGTTAGAGGGACAGATACAAGAGACCCAGTACTTC
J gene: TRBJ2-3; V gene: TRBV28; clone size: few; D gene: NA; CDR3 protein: CASTPGGPADTQYF; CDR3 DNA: TGTGCCAGCACCCCCGGGGGTCCCGCAGATACGCAGTATTTT
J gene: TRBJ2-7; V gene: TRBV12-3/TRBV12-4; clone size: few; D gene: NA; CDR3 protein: CASRFGLTEIYEQYF; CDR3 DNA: TGTGCCAGCAGATTCGGACTAACAGAGATTTACGAGCAGTACTTC
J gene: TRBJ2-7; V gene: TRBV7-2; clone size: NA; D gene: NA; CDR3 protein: CASSRRASYEQYF; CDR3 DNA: TGTGCCAGCAGCCGAAGGGCATCCTACGAGCAGTACTTC
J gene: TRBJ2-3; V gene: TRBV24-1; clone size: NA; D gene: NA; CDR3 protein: CATSDLRLENTDTQYF; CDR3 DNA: TGTGCCACCAGTGATTTGAGGCTTGAAAACACAGATACGCAGTATTTT
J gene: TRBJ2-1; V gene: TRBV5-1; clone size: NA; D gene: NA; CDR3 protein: CASSLGGGREQFF; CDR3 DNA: TGCGCCAGCAGCTTGGGCGGGGGCAGGGAGCAGTTCTTC
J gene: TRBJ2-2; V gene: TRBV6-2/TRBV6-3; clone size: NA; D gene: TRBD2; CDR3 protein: CASSLTGTTNTGELFF; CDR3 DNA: TGTGCCAGCAGTTTGACCGGGACTACGAACACCGGGGAGCTGTTTTTT
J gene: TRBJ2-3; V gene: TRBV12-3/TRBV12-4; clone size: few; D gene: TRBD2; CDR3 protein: CASSLIGGGPTDTQYF; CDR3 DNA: TGTGCCAGCAGTTTAATCGGGGGGGGCCCGACAGATACGCAGTATTTT
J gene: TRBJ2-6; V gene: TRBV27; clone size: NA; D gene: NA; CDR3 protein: CASSLVGGSSGANVLTF; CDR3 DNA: TGTGCCAGCAGTTTAGTGGGGGGCAGTTCTGGGGCCAACGTCCTGACTTTC
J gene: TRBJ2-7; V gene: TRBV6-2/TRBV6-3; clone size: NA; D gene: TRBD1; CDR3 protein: CASSSPGGFSYEQYF; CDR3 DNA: TGTGCCAGCAGTTCTCCAGGGGGCTTCTCCTACGAGCAGTACTTC
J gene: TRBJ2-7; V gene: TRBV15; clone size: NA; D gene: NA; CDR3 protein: CATSRLVSAPRVYEQYF; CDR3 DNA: TGTGCCACCAGTCGGTTAGTGTCGGCCCCCAGGGTCTACGAGCAGTACTTC
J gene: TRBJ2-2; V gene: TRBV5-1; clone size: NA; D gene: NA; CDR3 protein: CASSLGGKYTGELFF; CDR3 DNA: TGCGCCAGCAGCTTGGGAGGGAAGTACACCGGGGAGCTGTTTTTT
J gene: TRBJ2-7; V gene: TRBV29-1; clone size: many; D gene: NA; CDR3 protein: CSVVVGNYEQYF; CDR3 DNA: TGCAGCGTTGTTGTGGGAAACTACGAGCAGTACTTC
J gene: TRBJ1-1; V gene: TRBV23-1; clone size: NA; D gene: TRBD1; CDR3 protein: CASSQRGTGGSEAFF; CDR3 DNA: TGCGCCAGCAGTCAACGGGGGACAGGGGGCTCTGAAGCTTTCTTT
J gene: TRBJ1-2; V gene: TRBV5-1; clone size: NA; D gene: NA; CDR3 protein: CASSLGGITNYGYTF; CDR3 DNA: TGCGCCAGCAGCTTGGGCGGAATTACTAACTATGGCTACACCTTC
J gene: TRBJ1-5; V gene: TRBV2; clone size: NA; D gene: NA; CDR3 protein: CASSETRAGNQPQHF; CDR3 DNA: TGTGCCAGCAGTGAAACCAGGGCGGGGAATCAGCCCCAGCATTTT
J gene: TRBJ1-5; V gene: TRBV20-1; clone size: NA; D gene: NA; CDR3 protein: CSARAEIGHPMHQPQHF; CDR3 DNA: TGCAGTGCTAGAGCAGAAATAGGACATCCTATGCATCAGCCCCAGCATTTT
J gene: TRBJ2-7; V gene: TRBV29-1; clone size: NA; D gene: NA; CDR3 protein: CSVDLGPSYEQYF; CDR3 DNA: TGCAGCGTTGACCTGGGACCTTCCTACGAGCAGTACTTC
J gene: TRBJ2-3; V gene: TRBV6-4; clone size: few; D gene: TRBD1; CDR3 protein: CASREQGSHDTQYF; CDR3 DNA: TGTGCCAGCAGGGAACAGGGGTCACACGATACGCAGTATTTT